This TCR beta chain was sequenced for a study of cytomegalovirus exposure and HLA in healthy donors. V was clipped by 7 bases and J by 7 bases; unmatched bases: 2. Per the germline V gene, CDR1 is SNHLY and CDR2 is FYNNEI. The CDR3 totals 14 residues. Repertoires were generated with immunoSEQ multiplex PCR, while TCRdb's copy carries only in-frame clones and drops some. The repertoire holds 65,000 to 100,000 clones, with roughly 93% as singletons. The origin of this receptor is a woman between 25 and 40 years old in good health and CMV-seronegative. The sample taken for sequencing was PBMCs. The chain carries TRBV2 and TRBJ2-1; TRBD2 aligns across 15 bases. CDR3 in amino acids: CASMGLAGGNEQFF. DNA for the CDR3: TGTGCCAGCATGGGACTAGCGGGAGGAAATGAGCAGTTCTTC.